The 22 T cell receptor beta chains below were found in one sample sequenced in a study of graft-versus-host responses after intestinal transplantation. These receptors' antigens are unknown. Method: immunoSEQ multiplex PCR; TCRdb's copy keeps in-frame clones and lacks some. Seen here are approximately 86,000 clones, around 92% observed once, and the top ten hold roughly 0.1%. Sample: unstimulated CD4+ T cells sorted from spleen or lymph node cells, taken before intestinal transplant. All receptors come from a human donor who received an intestinal transplant.

A single count supports this clone. CDR3 amino acids: CASSPMGGTDTQYF. Written as DNA, the CDR3 is TGTGCCAGCAGCCCAATGGGAGGCACAGATACGCAGTATTTT. The gene calls are TRBV9 and TRBJ2-3; a possible D gene is TRBD2 (5 bases). V gave up 4 bases and J gave up 1 base, with 10 bases separating them. Germline V gene data show CDR1 as SGDLS and CDR2 as YYNGEE. The CDR3 covers 14 residues.

This rearrangement joins TRBV19 to TRBJ1-1, with D unresolved. Between the trimmed V and J ends, which lost 3 bases and 7 bases, there was a span of 15 bases. This CDR3 spans 14 amino acids. Germline loops: CDR1 LNHDA, CDR2 SQIVND (reference sequence). DNA of the CDR3: TGTGCCAGTAGTATTATCGGGTCCAGACTTGAAGCTTTCTTT. Translated: CASSIIGSRLEAFF.

The chain joins TRBV10-3 to TRBJ2-7; 8 bases are shared with TRBD2. V dropped 11 bases and J dropped 0; count of bases not matched to a gene: 6. Germline V gene data show CDR1 as ENHRY and CDR2 as SYGVKD. This CDR3 contains 13 residues. CDR3 sequence (DNA): TGTGCCTCAATCGGGGGGGCCTCCTACGAGCAGTACTTC. Its translation is CASIGGASYEQYF.

This clone was detected only once. V gene TRBV12-5 combines with J gene TRBJ2-5, with D possibly being TRBD1 (5 bases). The V gene lost 5 bases and the J gene lost 5 bases, with 15 bases spanning the gap. This CDR3 has 14 residues. Germline V gives CDR1 LGHNT, CDR2 FRNRAP. CDR3 sequence (DNA): TGTGCTAGTGGTGCTGGGGCCCGCATGGAGACCCAGTACTTC. Translation gives CASGAGARMETQYF.

The count of this clone is one. The chain combines TRBV29-1 with TRBJ2-5; D may be TRBD1 (7 bases). The V gene lost 6 bases and the J gene lost 5 bases, with 13 bases spanning the gap. The CDR3 has 12 residues. CDR1 is SQVTM, CDR2 ANQGSEA, per germline. This chain's CDR3 is CSVAGGTETQYF. CDR3 in DNA: TGCAGCGTCGCAGGGGGGACGGAGACCCAGTACTTC.

This CDR3 reads CASSPGTGSGYEQYF. DNA for the CDR3: TGTGCCAGCTCACCCGGGACAGGGAGCGGTTACGAGCAGTACTTC. The chain employs TRBV18 and TRBJ2-7; 9 bases agree with TRBD1. The CDR3 loop spans 15 amino acids. The V segment lost 3 bases and the J segment 4 bases; nucleotides outside the gene matches: 7. Germline CDR1 and CDR2: KGHSH and LQKENI.

This clone was found a few times. This chain joins TRBV7-2 and TRBJ1-6; D may be TRBD1 (6 bases). V lost 6 bases, J lost 13 bases, and 19 bases lay in between. Germline-derived CDR1 and CDR2 are SGHTA and FQGNSA. The CDR3 extends over 14 amino acids. The CDR3 spells CASRPDQGFIPLHF. The CDR3 region has the DNA TGTGCCAGCAGACCCGACCAGGGGTTTATCCCCCTCCACTTT.

The chain has TRBV6-1 and TRBJ2-5, with 9 bases matching TRBD2. The CDR3 extends over 14 amino acids. Trimming took 6 bases from V and 5 from J; bases not matched to a gene: 7. Germline loops: CDR1 MNHNS, CDR2 SASEGT. The CDR3 bases are TGTGCCAGCAGCAGCGGGGGGCTTAAGGAGACCCAGTACTTC. Its protein is CASSSGGLKETQYF.

The chain combines TRBV19 with TRBJ1-5; tentatively, D is TRBD1 (5 bases). This CDR3 is built from 14 residues. Germline V gene sequence: CDR1 LNHDA, CDR2 SQIVND (reference sequence). Trimming pared 3 bases from V and 6 bases from J, leaving 12 bases between. The CDR3 reads CASSIERGGQPQHF. CDR3 DNA: TGTGCCAGTAGTATTGAAAGGGGAGGTCAGCCCCAGCATTTT.

The chain links TRBV2 to TRBJ2-3; 8 bases map to TRBD2. The CDR3 contains 15 residues. Looked up from germline, CDR1 is SNHLY and CDR2 is FYNNEI. Trimming took 4 bases from V and 3 from J; bases not matched to a gene: 6. CDR3 in amino acids: CASSVPGLVTDTQYF. As DNA, the CDR3 is TGTGCCAGCAGTGTACCGGGACTAGTGACAGATACGCAGTATTTT. Together with reference TRBV2 and TRBJ2-3, the CDR3 gives the full variable domain: EPEVTQTPSHQVTQMGQEVILRCVPISNHLYFYWYRQILGQKVEFLVSFYNNEISEKSEIFDDQFSVERPDGSNFTLKIRSTKLEDSAMYFCASSVPGLVTDTQYFGPGTRLTVL.

The chain recombines TRBV10-3 with TRBJ2-7; no firm D call. Trimming pared 4 bases from V and 2 bases from J, leaving 9 bases between. Germline CDR1 and CDR2: ENHRY and SYGVKD. The CDR3 has 13 amino acids. The CDR3, as DNA: TGTGCCATCAGTGGTAGTGCCACCTACGAGCAGTACTTC. This codes for CAISGSATYEQYF.

This rearrangement joins TRBV2 to TRBJ1-5; 9 bases match TRBD1. J gave up 0 bases and V 1 base, and 7 bases lay outside the gene matches. Germline lookup yields CDR1 SNHLY and CDR2 FYNNEI. CDR3 length: 18 amino acids. CDR3 nucleotide sequence: TGTGCCAGCAGTGAAGAGCACAGGGGGCTGTATAGCAATCAGCCCCAGCATTTT. Translation gives CASSEEHRGLYSNQPQHF.

This rearrangement joins TRBV7-9 to TRBJ1-2; 7 bases agree with TRBD1. Trimming removed 5 bases from V and 0 bases from J; junction bases left unmatched: 9. The CDR3 runs 16 residues. CDR1 and CDR2 from the germline V gene are SEHNR and FQNEAQ (reference sequence). CDR3 sequence (DNA): TGTGCCAGCAGCCCGTACGGGACAGATACTAACTATGGCTACACCTTC. Protein product: CASSPYGTDTNYGYTF.

The chain uses TRBV15 and TRBJ2-1; TRBD2 might be the D (5 bases). CDR1 and CDR2 (germline): LNHNV, YYDKDF (reference sequence). The CDR3 consists of 13 residues. V shed 1 base and J shed 15 bases, with 16 bases lying between them. CDR3 nucleotide sequence: TGTGCCACCAGCAGAGTACCTGAGGAGGCGTCGTTCTTC. Translating gives CATSRVPEEASFF.

The chain uses TRBV5-1 and TRBJ2-7; perhaps TRBD1 as D (5 bases). The CDR3 is made up of 14 amino acids. V lost 4 bases and J lost 6, with 17 bases in between. Looked up from germline, CDR1 is SGHRS and CDR2 is YFSETQ. The chain's CDR3 is CASSDLGVEGEQYF. DNA of the CDR3: TGCGCCAGCAGCGATTTAGGGGTTGAAGGCGAGCAGTACTTC.

J is TRBJ2-6 and V is TRBV6-5, with D perhaps TRBD2 (6 bases). The CDR3 is 14 residues long. Germline V lookup: CDR1 MNHEY, CDR2 SVGAGI. V lost 11 bases, J lost 4 bases, and 15 bases lay in between. The CDR3 reads CAAGRNGGANVLTF. The CDR3 DNA follows: TGTGCCGCGGGGCGGAATGGGGGGGCCAACGTCCTGACTTTC.

The rearrangement links TRBV7-9 to TRBJ1-1; D call uncertain. The CDR3 has 11 amino acids. Germline lookup yields CDR1 SEHNR and CDR2 FQNEAQ (reference sequence). The V end was cut by 8 bases, the J end by 3 bases, with 7 bases between. The CDR3 coding sequence is TGTGCCAGCCGGGAGGACACTGAAGCTTTCTTT. This sequence encodes CASREDTEAFF.

The CDR3 protein is CASSLAGTGITGELFF. The CDR3 DNA sequence: TGTGCCAGCAGCTTGGCAGGGACAGGGATCACCGGGGAGCTGTTTTTT. The chain joins TRBV5-4 to TRBJ2-2; TRBD1 matches 9 bases. Trimming removed 0 bases from V and 4 bases from J; junction bases left unmatched: 4. The CDR3 extends over 16 amino acids. Germline V lookup: CDR1 SGHNT, CDR2 YYREEE (reference sequence).

The chain carries TRBV6-5 and TRBJ2-3, with a weak D call TRBD2 (6 bases). The CDR3 consists of 15 residues. V lost 0 bases, J lost 3 bases, and 10 bases lay in between. Germline CDR1 and CDR2: MNHEY and SVGAGI. The CDR3 loop reads CASSYSGLTTDTQYF. The CDR3 bases are TGTGCCAGCAGTTACTCGGGACTCACAACAGATACGCAGTATTTT.

The chain links TRBV27 to TRBJ2-7; 7 positions agree with TRBD2. Losses at the gene ends were 5 bases for V and 1 base for J; bases not matched to a gene: 11. This CDR3 contains 16 residues. Germline values: CDR1 MNHEY, CDR2 SMNVEV (reference sequence). CDR3 region: CASSRNSGLGSYEQYF. The CDR3, as DNA: TGTGCCAGCAGTAGAAACTCAGGACTAGGATCCTACGAGCAGTACTTC.

V gene TRBV7-9 combines with J gene TRBJ1-4, with 7 bases matching TRBD1. Losses at the gene ends were 3 bases for V and 3 bases for J; bases not matched to a gene: 4. This CDR3 comprises 15 residues. Germline CDR1 SEHNR, CDR2 FQNEAQ (reference sequence). CDR3 DNA: TGTGCCAGCAGCTTTACAGGGGTTGCTAATGAAAAACTGTTTTTT. It codes for CASSFTGVANEKLFF.

The CDR3 spells CASRITGDRAFF. The DNA for the CDR3 is TGTGCCAGCCGAATAACAGGGGATAGGGCTTTCTTT. This chain uses TRBV6-1 with TRBJ1-1; 7 nucleotides agree with TRBD1. With V trimmed by 8 bases and J by 11 bases, 11 bases remained unmatched. The CDR3 is 12 residues long. Germline lookup yields CDR1 MNHNS and CDR2 SASEGT.